This is a list of T cell receptor beta chains from one sample in a study of cytomegalovirus exposure and HLA in healthy donors. Repertoires were generated with immunoSEQ multiplex PCR, while TCRdb's copy carries only in-frame clones and drops some. The table includes roughly 180,000 clones, about four fifths detected once. Input material: PBMCs. The origin of the receptors is a woman under 30 in good health and CMV-seronegative. The CDR3 runs from the conserved cysteine through the conserved F or W. A D gene is named only where the DNA matches it firmly. Size tells how often a clone was seen (once, few, many) or the class of an expanded clone, and some rows leave it out.

clone size: -; V gene: TRBV5-4; D gene: TRBD2; J gene: TRBJ2-1; CDR3 DNA: TGTGCCAGCAGCTTGGGCGGGAGCGCCTACAATGAGCAGTTCTTC; CDR3 protein: CASSLGGSAYNEQFF
clone size: -; V gene: TRBV19; D gene: TRBD2; J gene: TRBJ2-5; CDR3 DNA: TGTGCCAGCGCACTAGCGGGGCAAGAGACCCAGTACTTC; CDR3 protein: CASALAGQETQYF
clone size: -; V gene: TRBV6-1; D gene: -; J gene: TRBJ1-2; CDR3 DNA: TGTGCCAGCAGTGGGGGAGGGAATTTAGGCTATGGCTACACCTTC; CDR3 protein: CASSGGGNLGYGYTF
clone size: -; V gene: TRBV4-3; D gene: TRBD2; J gene: TRBJ2-3; CDR3 DNA: TGCGCCAGCAGCCAGCGCCCGCCTAGCGGGACCAAAGATACGCAGTATTTT; CDR3 protein: CASSQRPPSGTKDTQYF
clone size: -; V gene: TRBV30; D gene: TRBD1; J gene: TRBJ1-1; CDR3 DNA: TGTGCCTGGAAGAGACAGGGGAAGACTGAAGCTTTCTTT; CDR3 protein: CAWKRQGKTEAFF
clone size: -; V gene: TRBV30; D gene: TRBD1; J gene: TRBJ1-1; CDR3 DNA: TGTGCCTGGAACCCGACAGGGTGGCACACTGAAGCTTTCTTT; CDR3 protein: CAWNPTGWHTEAFF
clone size: -; V gene: TRBV5-4; D gene: -; J gene: TRBJ2-7; CDR3 DNA: TGTGCCAGCAGCTTGCCCCCAGGGGACCGGGGCTACGAGCAGTACTTC; CDR3 protein: CASSLPPGDRGYEQYF
clone size: -; V gene: TRBV28; D gene: -; J gene: TRBJ1-1; CDR3 DNA: TGTGCCAGCAGTCGTCTCGCCCCGGGGACTGAAGCTTTCTTT; CDR3 protein: CASSRLAPGTEAFF
clone size: -; V gene: TRBV20-1; D gene: TRBD1; J gene: TRBJ2-7; CDR3 DNA: TGCAGTGCTATGGACAGGGACGAGCAGTACTTC; CDR3 protein: CSAMDRDEQYF
clone size: -; V gene: TRBV2; D gene: -; J gene: TRBJ2-5; CDR3 DNA: TGTGCCAGCAGTGATTCGCGGGGCCCTCGTTCGGGGGAGCAGTACTTC; CDR3 protein: CASSDSRGPRSGEQYF
clone size: -; V gene: TRBV7-8; D gene: -; J gene: TRBJ1-5; CDR3 DNA: TGTGCCAGCAGCTTAGCTCAGGGCCTTGGCAATCAGCCCCAGCATTTT; CDR3 protein: CASSLAQGLGNQPQHF
clone size: -; V gene: TRBV30; D gene: -; J gene: TRBJ2-1; CDR3 DNA: TGTGCCTGGTATCAAGCGGACCACTCCTACAATGAGCAGTTCTTC; CDR3 protein: CAWYQADHSYNEQFF
clone size: -; V gene: TRBV5-1; D gene: -; J gene: TRBJ2-6; CDR3 DNA: TGCGCCAGCAGCTTTCAACAGGGCATTCCTGGGGCCAACGTCCTGACTTTC; CDR3 protein: CASSFQQGIPGANVLTF
clone size: -; V gene: TRBV4-3; D gene: TRBD2; J gene: TRBJ2-7; CDR3 DNA: TGCGCCAGCAGCCTCGATCGCGGGAGATTCGAGCAGTACTTC; CDR3 protein: CASSLDRGRFEQYF
clone size: -; V gene: TRBV7-2; D gene: TRBD2; J gene: TRBJ2-3; CDR3 DNA: TGTGCCAGCAGCTTAAGCCCCAACGGGGGGGATACGCAGTATTTT; CDR3 protein: CASSLSPNGGDTQYF
clone size: -; V gene: TRBV28; D gene: TRBD1; J gene: TRBJ1-6; CDR3 DNA: TGTGCCAGCAGTGAAACAGGGGAGCATTCACCCCTCCACTTT; CDR3 protein: CASSETGEHSPLHF
clone size: -; V gene: TRBV6-6; D gene: -; J gene: TRBJ2-5; CDR3 DNA: TGTGCCAGCAGGGTAGGAAAGGGGCGGAGAGAGACCCAGTACTTC; CDR3 protein: CASRVGKGRRETQYF
clone size: -; V gene: TRBV7-9; D gene: -; J gene: TRBJ2-7; CDR3 DNA: TGTGCCAGCAGCGCGGACAGCACTCTAGGGGAGCAGTACTTC; CDR3 protein: CASSADSTLGEQYF
clone size: -; V gene: TRBV5-1; D gene: -; J gene: TRBJ1-1; CDR3 DNA: TGCGCCAGCAGCAAGGGGCTTACTGAAGCTTTCTTT; CDR3 protein: CASSKGLTEAFF
clone size: few; V gene: TRBV7-9; D gene: TRBD1; J gene: TRBJ2-7; CDR3 DNA: TGTGCCAGCAGTTCCGGGACAGGTGTATACGAGCAGTACTTC; CDR3 protein: CASSSGTGVYEQYF
clone size: few; V gene: TRBV9; D gene: -; J gene: TRBJ2-1; CDR3 DNA: TGTGCCAGCAGCTCCCAACTTGGAGTTCGGCATGAGCAGTTCTTC; CDR3 protein: CASSSQLGVRHEQFF
clone size: -; V gene: TRBV6-5; D gene: -; J gene: TRBJ1-4; CDR3 DNA: TGTGCCAGCAATGAGGGAGGGACTAATGAAAAACTGTTTTTT; CDR3 protein: CASNEGGTNEKLFF
clone size: once; V gene: TRBV14; D gene: -; J gene: TRBJ2-7; CDR3 DNA: TGTGCCAGCAGCCAGGCAGGGGCGAACGAGCAGTACTTC; CDR3 protein: CASSQAGANEQYF
clone size: -; V gene: TRBV6-6; D gene: TRBD1; J gene: TRBJ1-2; CDR3 DNA: TGTGCCAGCAGTACCGGGACAGGGTTTGGTGGCTACACCTTC; CDR3 protein: CASSTGTGFGGYTF
clone size: -; V gene: TRBV5-1; D gene: -; J gene: TRBJ2-3; CDR3 DNA: TGCGCCAGCAGCTTGGCCAGTAAAACCACAGATACGCAGTATTTT; CDR3 protein: CASSLASKTTDTQYF
clone size: -; V gene: TRBV28; D gene: TRBD2; J gene: TRBJ2-7; CDR3 DNA: TGTGCCAGCAGAAAGAGCGGGGTACCCTACGAGCAGTACTTC; CDR3 protein: CASRKSGVPYEQYF
clone size: once; V gene: TRBV9; D gene: TRBD2; J gene: TRBJ2-1; CDR3 DNA: TGTGCCAGCAGCAGGCTAGCGGGAGGGGACAATGAGCAGTTCTTC; CDR3 protein: CASSRLAGGDNEQFF
clone size: -; V gene: TRBV5-4; D gene: -; J gene: TRBJ2-5; CDR3 DNA: TGTGCCAGCAGTGATGTTGGCAGCGAAGAGACCCAGTACTTC; CDR3 protein: CASSDVGSEETQYF
clone size: -; V gene: TRBV5-6; D gene: TRBD2; J gene: TRBJ2-4; CDR3 DNA: TGTGCCAGCAGCTTGGGACTAGCGGGAGTTCATGACTTC; CDR3 protein: CASSLGLAGVHDF
clone size: -; V gene: TRBV4-1; D gene: -; J gene: TRBJ1-1; CDR3 DNA: TGCGCCAGCAGCCAGGACACGCGGTGGTCTGAAGCTTTCTTT; CDR3 protein: CASSQDTRWSEAFF
clone size: few; V gene: TRBV5-6; D gene: TRBD2; J gene: TRBJ2-5; CDR3 DNA: TGTGCCAGCAGGAGCGGGAGAGGTCCCTTACTCCCAGAGACCCAGTACTTC; CDR3 protein: CASRSGRGPLLPETQYF
clone size: -; V gene: TRBV5-6; D gene: -; J gene: TRBJ2-7; CDR3 DNA: TGTGCCAGCAGCTTGTCAGGACGAGGGTACGAGCAGTACTTC; CDR3 protein: CASSLSGRGYEQYF
clone size: -; V gene: TRBV5-1; D gene: -; J gene: TRBJ2-3; CDR3 DNA: TGCGCCAGCAGCTTGGGTGGCAACACAGATACGCAGTATTTT; CDR3 protein: CASSLGGNTDTQYF
clone size: once; V gene: TRBV7-9; D gene: TRBD2; J gene: TRBJ2-2; CDR3 DNA: TGTGCCAGCAGCTTAGGTACTAGCGGGATCCCCGGGGAGCTGTTTTTT; CDR3 protein: CASSLGTSGIPGELFF
clone size: -; V gene: TRBV5-4; D gene: -; J gene: TRBJ2-1; CDR3 DNA: TGTGCCAGCAGCTTGTCTAGCGACTACAATGAGCAGTTCTTC; CDR3 protein: CASSLSSDYNEQFF
clone size: -; V gene: TRBV5-1; D gene: TRBD2; J gene: TRBJ2-5; CDR3 DNA: TGCGCCAGCAGCGGAGGACTAGCGGGCCTATCTACCCAGTACTTC; CDR3 protein: CASSGGLAGLSTQYF
clone size: -; V gene: TRBV2; D gene: TRBD1; J gene: TRBJ1-3; CDR3 DNA: TGTGCCAGCACAAGGGACAGGGGGCAATTAGGAAACACCATATATTTT; CDR3 protein: CASTRDRGQLGNTIYF
clone size: -; V gene: TRBV18; D gene: -; J gene: TRBJ1-1; CDR3 DNA: TGTGCCAGCTCATCAACGCCGGGGAGAACGAACACTGAAGCTTTCTTT; CDR3 protein: CASSSTPGRTNTEAFF
clone size: -; V gene: TRBV30; D gene: TRBD2; J gene: TRBJ2-7; CDR3 DNA: TGTGCCTGGAGTGGGCTAGCGGGAGGCTACGAGCAGTACTTC; CDR3 protein: CAWSGLAGGYEQYF
clone size: -; V gene: TRBV5-5; D gene: -; J gene: TRBJ2-7; CDR3 DNA: TGTGCCAGCAGCTTGGTTCCGGACTACGAGCAGTACTTC; CDR3 protein: CASSLVPDYEQYF
clone size: -; V gene: TRBV7-9; D gene: -; J gene: TRBJ2-2; CDR3 DNA: TGTGCCAGCAGCTTAGACGGGAGAGCCGGGGAGCTGTTTTTT; CDR3 protein: CASSLDGRAGELFF
clone size: -; V gene: TRBV11-2; D gene: -; J gene: TRBJ2-1; CDR3 DNA: TGTGCCAGCAACAAAAGGGGGAGTTTCTCCTACAATGAGCAGTTCTTC; CDR3 protein: CASNKRGSFSYNEQFF
clone size: -; V gene: TRBV7-9; D gene: -; J gene: TRBJ2-1; CDR3 DNA: TGTGCCAGCAGCTTAGGTGATAGCTCCTACAATGAGCAGTTCTTC; CDR3 protein: CASSLGDSSYNEQFF
clone size: -; V gene: TRBV4-1; D gene: -; J gene: TRBJ2-5; CDR3 DNA: TGCGCCAGCAGCCAAGGGAGGGACTCCAAGGAGACCCAGTACTTC; CDR3 protein: CASSQGRDSKETQYF
clone size: -; V gene: TRBV7-3; D gene: -; J gene: TRBJ2-1; CDR3 DNA: TGTGCCAGCAGCTTAAGTGTGAGGGAGAAGTCCTACAATGAGCAGTTCTTC; CDR3 protein: CASSLSVREKSYNEQFF
clone size: -; V gene: TRBV7-9; D gene: -; J gene: TRBJ2-6; CDR3 DNA: TGTTCCAGCAGCTCCCCCCGGTTCTCTGGGGCCAACGTCCTGACTTTC; CDR3 protein: CSSSSPRFSGANVLTF
clone size: -; V gene: TRBV6-5; D gene: -; J gene: TRBJ2-1; CDR3 DNA: TGTGCCAGCAGATCGAGCTTGAACGACAATGAGCAGTTCTTC; CDR3 protein: CASRSSLNDNEQFF
clone size: once; V gene: TRBV30; D gene: -; J gene: TRBJ2-3; CDR3 DNA: TGTGCCTGGAGTGTACTCTTCCCCCCCAGGGATACGCAGTATTTT; CDR3 protein: CAWSVLFPPRDTQYF
clone size: few; V gene: TRBV4-3; D gene: -; J gene: TRBJ1-1; CDR3 DNA: TGCGCCAGCAGCCAAGAAGCCCTTGCGGAGAACACTGAAGCTTTCTTT; CDR3 protein: CASSQEALAENTEAFF
clone size: -; V gene: TRBV4-1; D gene: TRBD1; J gene: TRBJ2-7; CDR3 DNA: TGCGCCAGCAGCCTTCTCCCGGGACAGGGGTTCTACGAGCAGTACTTC; CDR3 protein: CASSLLPGQGFYEQYF
clone size: once; V gene: TRBV7-9; D gene: -; J gene: TRBJ2-1; CDR3 DNA: TGTGCCAGCAGCCTACAGGATCCATTGAATGAGCAGTTCTTC; CDR3 protein: CASSLQDPLNEQFF
clone size: -; V gene: TRBV25-1; D gene: TRBD2; J gene: TRBJ2-5; CDR3 DNA: TGTGCCAGCAGTGGGTATAGCGGGAGTGGGGAGACCCAGTACTTC; CDR3 protein: CASSGYSGSGETQYF
clone size: -; V gene: TRBV5-6; D gene: TRBD1; J gene: TRBJ2-5; CDR3 DNA: TGTGCCAGCAGCTTGGGACAGGGGTCAGGGGGTGGCCAAGAGACCCAGTACTTC; CDR3 protein: CASSLGQGSGGGQETQYF
clone size: -; V gene: TRBV4-1; D gene: TRBD2; J gene: TRBJ2-3; CDR3 DNA: TGCGCCAGCAGCCAAGCGCTAGCGGGAGGGCCGAGGGTTAACAGAGATACGCAGTATTTT; CDR3 protein: CASSQALAGGPRVNRDTQYF
clone size: few; V gene: TRBV5-4; D gene: TRBD1; J gene: TRBJ1-1; CDR3 DNA: TGTGCCAGCAGCCTAGATCAGACAGGGGGTAGGACTGAAGCTTTCTTT; CDR3 protein: CASSLDQTGGRTEAFF
clone size: -; V gene: TRBV7-2; D gene: TRBD1; J gene: TRBJ2-7; CDR3 DNA: TGTGCCAGCAGCCCAAGGCAGGGGGCCTACGAGCAGTACTTC; CDR3 protein: CASSPRQGAYEQYF
clone size: -; V gene: TRBV6-4; D gene: -; J gene: TRBJ1-1; CDR3 DNA: TGTGCCAGCAGTGAAGGGGTTCATACTGAAGCTTTCTTT; CDR3 protein: CASSEGVHTEAFF
clone size: -; V gene: TRBV19; D gene: TRBD1; J gene: TRBJ1-1; CDR3 DNA: TGTGCCAGTAGTTCCGGGACAGGGGGTTTTGAAGCTTTCTTT; CDR3 protein: CASSSGTGGFEAFF
clone size: -; V gene: TRBV7-2; D gene: -; J gene: TRBJ2-5; CDR3 DNA: TGTGCCAGCAGCGATGGGACATATTATCAAGAGACCCAGTACTTC; CDR3 protein: CASSDGTYYQETQYF
clone size: -; V gene: TRBV6-1; D gene: TRBD1; J gene: TRBJ2-1; CDR3 DNA: TGTGCCAGCAGTGACCTACCGGGACAGTTATACAATGAGCAGTTCTTC; CDR3 protein: CASSDLPGQLYNEQFF